This T cell receptor (beta chain) was sequenced in a study of CD8 T cells in ankylosing spondylitis. Study findings and constraints: Reported data indicate significant enrichment of disease-linked clones within matched ankylosing spondylitis synovial fluid. A TCR beta motif of roughly 8 highly homologous variants appeared characteristic of ankylosing spondylitis blood.

On this clonotype: As yet, its antigen is unknown.

CDR1 and CDR2 (germline): SQVTM, ANQGSEA. The CDR3 is 14 amino acids. V was trimmed by 6 bases and J by 5 bases, leaving 19 bases between them. TCRdb reprocessed the 5' RACE reads via MiXCR and lists one record per CDR3 protein. The table shows about 540,000 distinct CDR3 sequences, with roughly 12% occurring only once. This clonotype was obtained from a male donor with ankylosing spondylitis. The sample taken for sequencing was blood, either unsorted or a sorted T cell fraction (not recorded which). The rearrangement uses TRBV29-1 and TRBJ2-5; TRBD1 is a possible D gene (5 bases). In DNA, the CDR3 is TGCAGCGTCCTCCCAGGGCAGCCACCGGAGACCCAGTACTTC. Translating gives CSVLPGQPPETQYF.